Sequencing of this T cell receptor beta chain was carried out in a study of blood T cells in healthy people across ages. Overall study findings and caveats: TCR beta diversity per million T cells fell roughly linearly with age.

The length of the CDR3 is 13 residues. From germline, CDR1 is PRHDT and CDR2 FYEKMQ (reference sequence). Notes on this clonotype: No antigen is known for it.

With a J-beta primer mix and a sample-barcoded 5' primer, a second PCR ran about 7 to 12 cycles. One entry per CDR3 protein, called by TCRdb with MiXCR from the 5' RACE reads. The sample has fewer than 800,000 distinct CDR3 sequences, roughly 30% seen once; the top ten hold 15%. The source material was blood. V is TRBV13 and J is TRBJ2-5; 9 nucleotides agree with TRBD1. The J call is doubtful: the DNA matches TRBJ2-7 better. The sequence derives from a woman aged 80 or over in good health. CDR3 sequence (DNA): TGTGCCAGCAGCGAGGGACAGGGATACGAGCAGTACTTC. Translated, it gives CASSEGQGYEQYF.